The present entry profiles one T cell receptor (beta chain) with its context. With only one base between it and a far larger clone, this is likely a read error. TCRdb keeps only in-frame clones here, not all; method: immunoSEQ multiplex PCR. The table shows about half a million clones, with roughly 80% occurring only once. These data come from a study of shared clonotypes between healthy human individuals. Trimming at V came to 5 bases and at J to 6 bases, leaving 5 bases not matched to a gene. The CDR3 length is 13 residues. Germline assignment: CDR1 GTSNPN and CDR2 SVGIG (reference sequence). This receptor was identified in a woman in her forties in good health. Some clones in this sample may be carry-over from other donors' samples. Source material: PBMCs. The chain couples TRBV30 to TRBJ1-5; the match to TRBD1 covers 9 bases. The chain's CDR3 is CAWSGTGSQPQHF. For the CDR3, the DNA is TGTGCCTGGTCCGGGACAGGGAGTCAGCCCCAGCATTTT.